The 15 T cell receptor beta chains reported below all come from one sample, sequenced in a study of shared clonotypes between healthy human individuals. Using immunoSEQ multiplex PCR, the repertoire was profiled, and TCRdb retains in-frame clones only, with some absent. The repertoire holds almost 750,000 clones, with over 60% as singletons. Sequencing input: memory CD4+ T cells sorted from blood. Described subset: CD45RA-negative fraction. The receptors were gathered from a woman aged 30 to 39 in good health.

This clone showed up just once. The CDR3 loop reads CASSLEPGGNTEAFF. The CDR3, as DNA: TGCGCCAGCAGCTTGGAACCCGGCGGGAACACTGAAGCTTTCTTT. J is TRBJ1-1 and V is TRBV5-1; D not resolved. The CDR3 loop spans 15 amino acids. V was cut by 0 bases and J by 1 base, with 10 bases left in between. Per germline, CDR1 SGHRS and CDR2 YFSETQ.

The chain employs TRBV28 and TRBJ2-7; no clear D gene. Germline loops: CDR1 MDHEN, CDR2 SYDVKM. This CDR3 has 12 residues. V lost 1 base and J 3 bases, leaving 4 bases between the germline ends. This CDR3 reads CASSLSDYEQYF. The CDR3 DNA is TGTGCCAGCAGTTTATCAGACTACGAGCAGTACTTC.

V is TRBV2 and J is TRBJ2-4, with 15 bases aligning to TRBD2. After removal of 9 bases from V and 6 bases from J, the junction contained 3 bases not matched to a gene. The germline V gene encodes CDR1 SNHLY and CDR2 FYNNEI. The CDR3 runs to 14 residues. The CDR3 coding sequence is TGTGCCAGGTCGGGACTAGCGGGAGGAAACATTCAGTACTTC. Protein: CARSGLAGGNIQYF. Supplemented by reference TRBV2 and TRBJ2-4, the full variable domain reads EPEVTQTPSHQVTQMGQEVILRCVPISNHLYFYWYRQILGQKVEFLVSFYNNEISEKSEIFDDQFSVERPDGSNFTLKIRSTKLEDSAMYFCARSGLAGGNIQYFGAGTRLSVL.

This chain links TRBV5-1 with TRBJ2-7; D possibly corresponds to TRBD2 (5 bases). Trimming took 4 bases from V and 0 from J, leaving 11 bases between them. CDR3 length equals 14 residues. Germline CDR1 is SGHRS and CDR2 is YFSETQ. The CDR3 loop reads CASSDPGDSYEQYF. DNA of the CDR3: TGCGCCAGCAGCGACCCCGGGGACTCCTACGAGCAGTACTTC.

The J gene is TRBJ1-2, the V gene TRBV5-6; unclear D gene. The V and J ends lost 1 base and 5 bases respectively, with 12 bases between them. The CDR3 has 14 amino acids. Looked up from germline, CDR1 is SGHDT and CDR2 is YYEEEE. The CDR3 region has the DNA TGTGCCAGCAGCTTGCTGTTGCTTTCTTATGGCTACACCTTC. Amino acid sequence: CASSLLLLSYGYTF.

V gene TRBV10-1 combines with J gene TRBJ2-1, with 11 bases fitting TRBD2. V lost 8 bases and J lost 0; bases outside the gene matches: 18. There are 20 residues in the CDR3. Per germline, CDR1 WNHNN and CDR2 SYGVQD (reference sequence). The CDR3 DNA reads as TGCGCCAGCCAAAAATCGAGAACTAGCGGGAGTCAAAGCTCCTACAATGAGCAGTTCTTC. It codes for CASQKSRTSGSQSSYNEQFF.

The chain is built from TRBV2 and TRBJ1-1; unclear D gene. From germline, CDR1 is SNHLY and CDR2 FYNNEI. V dropped 1 base and J dropped 1 base, with 7 bases sitting between them. The CDR3 sequence is 14 residues long. CDR3 bases: TGTGCCAGCAGTGAAGTTTACAGGAACACTGAAGCTTTCTTT. Translated: CASSEVYRNTEAFF.

This clone was seen just once. This chain connects TRBV19 to TRBJ1-1, with a possible D match to TRBD1 (5 bases). The CDR3 runs 14 residues. Trimming cost V 0 bases and J 7 bases, with 12 bases left between them. Germline loops: CDR1 LNHDA, CDR2 SQIVND (reference sequence). The CDR3 sequence: CASSIDRAGSEAFF. The DNA for the CDR3 is TGTGCCAGTAGTATAGACAGGGCCGGGAGTGAAGCTTTCTTT.

V and J are TRBV11-1 and TRBJ2-7, with TRBD2 identical over 11 bases. V lost 4 bases to trimming and J lost 5 bases; unmatched junction nucleotides: 4. The CDR3 spans 14 residues. Germline V gene data show CDR1 as SGHAT and CDR2 as FQDESV (reference sequence). The CDR3 DNA sequence: TGTGCCAGCAGCTGGGGACTAGCGGCTGACGAGCAGTACTTC. Translating gives CASSWGLAADEQYF.

The V and J genes are TRBV28 and TRBJ1-2; D possibly corresponds to TRBD1 (6 bases). Trimming stripped 2 bases from V and 5 bases from J, with 15 bases between. Per the germline V gene, CDR1 is MDHEN and CDR2 is SYDVKM. The CDR3 is 15 residues long. CDR3: CASSLTTGEGYGYTF. The CDR3 coding sequence is TGTGCCAGCAGTTTAACGACAGGCGAAGGTTATGGCTACACCTTC.

The chain couples TRBV7-7 to TRBJ2-5; D perhaps matches TRBD1 (6 bases). The CDR3 has 16 residues. Germline V gene lookup returns CDR1 SSHAT and CDR2 FNYEAQ (reference sequence). Trimming removed 5 bases from V and 7 bases from J, with 23 bases in between. CDR3: CASSKGIGMSGATQYF. Written as DNA, the CDR3 is TGTGCCAGCAGCAAAGGGATCGGCATGTCAGGGGCGACCCAGTACTTC.

The chain couples TRBV6-5 to TRBJ1-4; D is perhaps TRBD1 (5 bases). The CDR3 has 14 residues. Germline CDR1 is MNHEY and CDR2 is SVGAGI. Deletions cut 4 bases from V and 8 bases from J, with 14 bases between. Here the CDR3 DNA reads TGTGCCAGCAGTTCTATGCCCAGGGACGAAAAACTGTTTTTT. Translated, it gives CASSSMPRDEKLFF.

The chain links TRBV11-2 to TRBJ2-1, with D possibly TRBD2 on 6 matching bases. There are 14 residues in the CDR3. Germline CDR1 is SGHAT and CDR2 is FQNNGV. The ends were cut back, 8 bases at V and 4 bases at J, with 15 bases in the middle. CDR3 region: CASENGRGYNEQFF. The CDR3 region has the DNA TGTGCCAGCGAAAACGGGAGAGGATACAATGAGCAGTTCTTC.

This clone was counted once. The CDR3 here is CASSILTGKDTQYF. CDR3 in DNA: TGTGCCAGTAGTATTTTGACAGGAAAAGATACGCAGTATTTT. The chain uses TRBV19 and TRBJ2-3, with a possible D match to TRBD1 (6 bases). The V and J ends lost 3 bases and 5 bases respectively, with 12 bases between them. Looked up from germline, CDR1 is LNHDA and CDR2 is SQIVND (reference sequence). The CDR3 runs to 14 residues.

For the CDR3, the DNA is TGTGCCAGCACCCCCCGGGGGGGAGTTTTACCGAACACCGGGGAGCTGTTTTTT. This encodes CASTPRGGVLPNTGELFF. J is TRBJ2-2 and V is TRBV2, with TRBD2 matching over 8 bases. V shed 7 bases and J 0 bases; nucleotides not matched to a gene: 13. Germline V gene data show CDR1 as SNHLY and CDR2 as FYNNEI. The length of the CDR3 is 18 residues.